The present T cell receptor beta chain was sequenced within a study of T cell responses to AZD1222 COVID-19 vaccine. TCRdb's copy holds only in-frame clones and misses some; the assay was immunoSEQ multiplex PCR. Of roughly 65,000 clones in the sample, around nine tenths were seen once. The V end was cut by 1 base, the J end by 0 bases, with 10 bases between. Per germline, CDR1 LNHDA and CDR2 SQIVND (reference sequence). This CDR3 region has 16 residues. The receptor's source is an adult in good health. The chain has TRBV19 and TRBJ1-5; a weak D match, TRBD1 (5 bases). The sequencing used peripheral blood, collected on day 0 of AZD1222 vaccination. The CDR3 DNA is TGTGCCAGTAGTATAGTGCGGGGGAATAGCAATCAGCCCCAGCATTTT. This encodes CASSIVRGNSNQPQHF.